These 2 T cell receptor beta chains originate from one sample sequenced in a study of T cells in Graves' hyperthyroidism and ophthalmopathy. Researchers took RNA transcripts and amplified the TCR beta CDR3 regions from them. The HTBI primer set was used in a first-round RT-PCR of the TCR CDR3. One entry per CDR3 protein, called by TCRdb with MiXCR from the multiplex PCR reads. The sample includes roughly 200,000 distinct CDR3 sequences, about 16% of them seen just once. The specimen sequenced was blood. The receptors stem from a man aged 35-49 years with Graves' hyperthyroidism.

Many counts were recorded for this clonotype. The gene calls are TRBV20-1 and TRBJ1-3; weak D call: TRBD1 (5 bases). V dropped 6 bases and J dropped 0 bases, with 15 bases sitting between them. This CDR3 contains 15 residues. Germline V gene sequence: CDR1 DFQATT, CDR2 SNEGSKA (reference sequence). In DNA form, the CDR3 reads TGCAGTGCAAGGGGCGGATACTTCTCTGGAAACACCATATATTTT. Residues: CSARGGYFSGNTIYF.

V usage is TRBV27 and J usage is TRBJ2-2, with D unclear. The CDR3 covers 15 residues. From germline, CDR1 is MNHEY and CDR2 SMNVEV (reference sequence). V was cut by 2 bases and J by 7 bases, with 14 bases left in between. CDR3 DNA: TGTGCCAGCAGTTTACTAGGGCTTTTTGGCGGGGAGCTGTTTTTT. This translates into CASSLLGLFGGELFF.